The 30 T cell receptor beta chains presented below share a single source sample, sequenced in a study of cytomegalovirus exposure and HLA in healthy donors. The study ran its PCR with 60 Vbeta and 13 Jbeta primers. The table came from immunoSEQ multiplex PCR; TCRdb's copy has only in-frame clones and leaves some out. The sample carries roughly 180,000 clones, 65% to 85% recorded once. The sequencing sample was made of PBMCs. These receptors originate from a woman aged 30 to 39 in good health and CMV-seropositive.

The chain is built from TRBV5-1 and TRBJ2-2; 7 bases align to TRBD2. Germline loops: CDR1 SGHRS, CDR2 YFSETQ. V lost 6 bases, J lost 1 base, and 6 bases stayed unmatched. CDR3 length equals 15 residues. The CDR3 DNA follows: TGCGCCAGCAACCTAGCGGAGATGAACACCGGGGAGCTGTTTTTT. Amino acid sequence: CASNLAEMNTGELFF.

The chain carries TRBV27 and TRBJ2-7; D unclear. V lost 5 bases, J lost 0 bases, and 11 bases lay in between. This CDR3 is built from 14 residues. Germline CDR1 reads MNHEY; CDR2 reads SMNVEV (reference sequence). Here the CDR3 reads CASSRWPGSYEQYF. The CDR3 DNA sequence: TGTGCCAGCAGTCGGTGGCCGGGCTCCTACGAGCAGTACTTC.

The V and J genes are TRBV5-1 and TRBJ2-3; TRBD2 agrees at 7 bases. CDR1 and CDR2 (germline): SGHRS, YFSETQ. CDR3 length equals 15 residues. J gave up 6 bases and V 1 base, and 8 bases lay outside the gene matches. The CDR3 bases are TGCGCCAGCAGCTTGTCTGTGGGAGGGTTCGATACGCAGTATTTT. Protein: CASSLSVGGFDTQYF.

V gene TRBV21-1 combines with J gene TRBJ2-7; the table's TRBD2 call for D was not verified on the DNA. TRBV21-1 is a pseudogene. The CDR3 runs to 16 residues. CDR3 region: CASHRIQGEGSYEQYF. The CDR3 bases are TGTGCCAGCCATCGTATACAAGGGGAGGGCTCCTACGAGCAGTACTTC.

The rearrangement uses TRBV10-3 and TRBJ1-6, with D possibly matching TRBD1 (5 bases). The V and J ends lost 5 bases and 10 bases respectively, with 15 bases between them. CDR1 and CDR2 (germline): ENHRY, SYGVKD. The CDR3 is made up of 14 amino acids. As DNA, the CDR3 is TGTGCCATCAGTCGGGACTCGGGGAGGTCACCCCTCCACTTT. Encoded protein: CAISRDSGRSPLHF.

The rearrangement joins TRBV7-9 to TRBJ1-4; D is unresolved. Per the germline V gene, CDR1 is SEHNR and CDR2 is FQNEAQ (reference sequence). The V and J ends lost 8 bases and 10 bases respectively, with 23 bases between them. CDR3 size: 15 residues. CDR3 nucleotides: TGTGCCAGCGTCGATTTGAGGGCCCGGCCAGGAAAACTGTTTTTT. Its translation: CASVDLRARPGKLFF.

The CDR3 spells CASSIQMNTEAFF. Here the CDR3 DNA reads TGCGCCAGCAGCATACAAATGAACACTGAAGCTTTCTTT. This chain links TRBV4-1 with TRBJ1-1; D not certain. The CDR3 consists of 13 residues. V gave up 5 bases and J gave up 0 bases, with 7 bases separating them. CDR1 is MGHRA, CDR2 YSYEKL, per germline.

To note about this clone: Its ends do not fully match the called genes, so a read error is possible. CDR3 DNA sequence: TGTTCCAGCAGCCCCTCCAGGGTTTTACCGGAAAAACTGTTTTTT. Translated, it gives CSSSPSRVLPEKLFF. The chain uses TRBV7-9 and TRBJ1-4; a weak D match, TRBD1 (5 bases). This CDR3 has 15 amino acids. Germline-derived CDR1 and CDR2 are SEHNR and FQNEAQ (reference sequence).

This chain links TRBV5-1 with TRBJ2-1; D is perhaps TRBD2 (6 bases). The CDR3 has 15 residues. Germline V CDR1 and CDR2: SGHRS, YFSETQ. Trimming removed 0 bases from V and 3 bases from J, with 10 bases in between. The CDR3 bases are TGCGCCAGCAGCTTGGTACTAGCCTACTACAATGAGCAGTTCTTC. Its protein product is CASSLVLAYYNEQFF. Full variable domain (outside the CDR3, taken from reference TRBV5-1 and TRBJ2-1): KAGVTQTPRYLIKTRGQQVTLSCSPISGHRSVSWYQQTPGQGLQFLFEYFSETQRNKGNFPGRFSGRQFSNSRSEMNVSTLELGDSALYLCASSLVLAYYNEQFFGPGTRLTVL.

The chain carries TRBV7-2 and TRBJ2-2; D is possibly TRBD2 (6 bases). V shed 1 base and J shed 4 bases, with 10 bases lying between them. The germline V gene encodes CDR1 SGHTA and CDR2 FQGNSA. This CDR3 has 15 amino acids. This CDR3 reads CASSLDRRATGELFF. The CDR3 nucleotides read TGTGCCAGCAGCTTAGATCGGAGGGCCACCGGGGAGCTGTTTTTT.

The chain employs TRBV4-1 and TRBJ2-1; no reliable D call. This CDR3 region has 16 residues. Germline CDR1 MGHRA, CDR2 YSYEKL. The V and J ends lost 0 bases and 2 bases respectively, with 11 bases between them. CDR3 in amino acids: CASSQDEARTYNEQFF. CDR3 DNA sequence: TGCGCCAGCAGCCAAGACGAAGCGAGAACCTACAATGAGCAGTTCTTC.

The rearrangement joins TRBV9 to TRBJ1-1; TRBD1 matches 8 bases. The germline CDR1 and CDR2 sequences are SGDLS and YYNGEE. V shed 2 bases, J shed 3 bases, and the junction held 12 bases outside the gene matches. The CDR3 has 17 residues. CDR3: CASSVASTGVGDTEAFF. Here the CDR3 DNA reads TGTGCCAGCAGCGTCGCGTCGACAGGGGTGGGGGACACTGAAGCTTTCTTT.

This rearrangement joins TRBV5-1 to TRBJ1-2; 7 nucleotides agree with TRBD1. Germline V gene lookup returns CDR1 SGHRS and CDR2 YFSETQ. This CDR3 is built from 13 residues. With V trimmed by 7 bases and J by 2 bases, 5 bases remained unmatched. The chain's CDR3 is CASRSTGNYGYTF. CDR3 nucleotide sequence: TGCGCCAGCCGATCGACAGGGAACTATGGCTACACCTTC.

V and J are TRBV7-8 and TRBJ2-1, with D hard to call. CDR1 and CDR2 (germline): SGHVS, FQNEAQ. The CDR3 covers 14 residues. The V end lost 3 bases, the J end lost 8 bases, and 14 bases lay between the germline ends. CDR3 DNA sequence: TGTGCCAGCAGCTTGCTACCCTTATCCGATGAGCAGTTCTTC. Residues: CASSLLPLSDEQFF.

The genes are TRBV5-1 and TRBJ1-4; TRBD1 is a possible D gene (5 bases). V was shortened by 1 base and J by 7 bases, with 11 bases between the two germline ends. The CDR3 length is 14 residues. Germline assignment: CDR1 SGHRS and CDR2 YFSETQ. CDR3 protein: CASSLQGSAEKLFF. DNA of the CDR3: TGCGCCAGCAGCTTGCAGGGCTCGGCTGAAAAACTGTTTTTT.

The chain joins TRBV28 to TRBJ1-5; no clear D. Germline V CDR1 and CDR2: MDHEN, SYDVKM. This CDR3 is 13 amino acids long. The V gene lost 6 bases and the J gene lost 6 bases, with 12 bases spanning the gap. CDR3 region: CASSPPGGQPQHF. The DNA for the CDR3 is TGTGCCAGCAGCCCGCCCGGTGGTCAGCCCCAGCATTTT.

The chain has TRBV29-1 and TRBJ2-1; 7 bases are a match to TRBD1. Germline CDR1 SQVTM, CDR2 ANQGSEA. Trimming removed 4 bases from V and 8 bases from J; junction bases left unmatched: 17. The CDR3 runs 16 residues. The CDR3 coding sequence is TGCAGCGTTGCCACCCGGCGGCCAGGGGGTATAGATGAGCAGTTCTTC. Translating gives CSVATRRPGGIDEQFF.

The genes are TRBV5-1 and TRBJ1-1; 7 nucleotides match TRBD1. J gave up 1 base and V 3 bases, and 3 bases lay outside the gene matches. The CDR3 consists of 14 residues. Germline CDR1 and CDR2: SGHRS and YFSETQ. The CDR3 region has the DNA TGCGCCAGCAGCTGGGGACAGCAGAACACTGAAGCTTTCTTT. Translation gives CASSWGQQNTEAFF.

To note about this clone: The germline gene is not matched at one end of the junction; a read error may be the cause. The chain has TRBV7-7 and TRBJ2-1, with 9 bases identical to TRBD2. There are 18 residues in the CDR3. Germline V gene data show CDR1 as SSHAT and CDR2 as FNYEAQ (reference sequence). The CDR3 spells CASSLREVAGAGYNEQFF. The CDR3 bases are TGTGCTAGCAGCTTAAGAGAGGTAGCGGGAGCGGGATACAATGAGCAGTTCTTC.

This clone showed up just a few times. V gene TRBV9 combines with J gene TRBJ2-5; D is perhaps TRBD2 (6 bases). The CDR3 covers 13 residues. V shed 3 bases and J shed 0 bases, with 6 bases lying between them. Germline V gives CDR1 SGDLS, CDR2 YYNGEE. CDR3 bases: TGTGCCAGCAGCGGCGGGGACCAAGAGACCCAGTACTTC. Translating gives CASSGGDQETQYF.

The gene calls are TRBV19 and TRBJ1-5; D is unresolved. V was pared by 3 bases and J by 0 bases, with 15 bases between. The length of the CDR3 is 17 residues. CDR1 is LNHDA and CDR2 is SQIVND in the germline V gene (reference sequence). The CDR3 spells CASSIRHGTYSNQPQHF. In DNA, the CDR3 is TGTGCCAGTAGTATCAGGCACGGAACCTATAGCAATCAGCCCCAGCATTTT.

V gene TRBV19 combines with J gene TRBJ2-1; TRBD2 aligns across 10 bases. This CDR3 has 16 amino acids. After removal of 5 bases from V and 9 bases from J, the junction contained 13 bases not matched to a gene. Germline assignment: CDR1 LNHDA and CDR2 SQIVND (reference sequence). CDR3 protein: CASSLVAGGIFGEQFF. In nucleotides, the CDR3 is TGTGCCAGTAGTTTAGTAGCGGGAGGAATCTTCGGTGAGCAGTTCTTC. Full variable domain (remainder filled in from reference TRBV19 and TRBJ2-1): DGGITQSPKYLFRKEGQNVTLSCEQNLNHDAMYWYRQDPGQGLRLIYYSQIVNDFQKGDIAEGYSVSREKKESFPLTVTSAQKNPTAFYLCASSLVAGGIFGEQFFGPGTRLTVL.

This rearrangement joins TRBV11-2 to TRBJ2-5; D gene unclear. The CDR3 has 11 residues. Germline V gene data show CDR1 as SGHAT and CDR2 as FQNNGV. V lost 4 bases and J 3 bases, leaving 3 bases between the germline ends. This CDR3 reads CASSSEETQYF. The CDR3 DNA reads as TGTGCCAGCAGCTCGGAAGAGACCCAGTACTTC.

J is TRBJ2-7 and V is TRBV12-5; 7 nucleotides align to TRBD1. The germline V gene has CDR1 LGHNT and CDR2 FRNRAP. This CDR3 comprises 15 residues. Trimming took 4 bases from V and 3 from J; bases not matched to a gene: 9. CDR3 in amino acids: CASGSPGDSIYEQYF. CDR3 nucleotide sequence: TGTGCTAGTGGTTCCCCCGGGGACAGCATCTACGAGCAGTACTTC. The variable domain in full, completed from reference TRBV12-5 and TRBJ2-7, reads DARVTQTPRHKVTEMGQEVTMRCQPILGHNTVFWYRQTMMQGLELLAYFRNRAPLDDSGMPKDRFSAEMPDATLATLKIQPSEPRDSAVYFCASGSPGDSIYEQYFGPGTRLTVT.

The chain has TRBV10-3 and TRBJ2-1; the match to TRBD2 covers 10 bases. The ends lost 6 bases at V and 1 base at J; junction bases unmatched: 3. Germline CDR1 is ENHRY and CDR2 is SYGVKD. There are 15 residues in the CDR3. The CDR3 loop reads CAISPLAGSYNEQFF. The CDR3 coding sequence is TGTGCCATCAGCCCACTAGCGGGGTCCTACAATGAGCAGTTCTTC.

This chain's CDR3 is CASSSREGDSYEQYF. In nucleotides, the CDR3 is TGTGCCAGCAGCTCGCGGGAGGGCGACTCCTACGAGCAGTACTTC. The chain uses TRBV11-2 and TRBJ2-7; 9 bases are a match to TRBD2. Trimming took 4 bases from V and 0 from J; bases not matched to a gene: 4. The CDR3 consists of 15 residues. Germline V gene data show CDR1 as SGHAT and CDR2 as FQNNGV.

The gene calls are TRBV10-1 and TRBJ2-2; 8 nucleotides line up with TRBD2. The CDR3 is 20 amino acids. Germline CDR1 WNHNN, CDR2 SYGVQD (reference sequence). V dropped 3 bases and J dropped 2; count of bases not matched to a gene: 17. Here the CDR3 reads CASSDPGTRTNGTNTGELFF. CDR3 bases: TGCGCCAGCAGTGATCCCGGGACTAGGACCAACGGTACCAACACCGGGGAGCTGTTTTTT.

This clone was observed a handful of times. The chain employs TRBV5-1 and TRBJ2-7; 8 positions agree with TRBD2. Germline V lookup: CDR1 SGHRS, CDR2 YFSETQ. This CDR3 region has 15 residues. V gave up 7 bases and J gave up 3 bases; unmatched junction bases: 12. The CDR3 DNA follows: TGCGCCAGCTCGACGAGCGGGGGAGGGGGCTACGAGCAGTACTTC. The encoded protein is CASSTSGGGGYEQYF. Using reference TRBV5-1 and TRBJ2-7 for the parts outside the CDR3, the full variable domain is KAGVTQTPRYLIKTRGQQVTLSCSPISGHRSVSWYQQTPGQGLQFLFEYFSETQRNKGNFPGRFSGRQFSNSRSEMNVSTLELGDSALYLCASSTSGGGGYEQYFGPGTRLTVT.

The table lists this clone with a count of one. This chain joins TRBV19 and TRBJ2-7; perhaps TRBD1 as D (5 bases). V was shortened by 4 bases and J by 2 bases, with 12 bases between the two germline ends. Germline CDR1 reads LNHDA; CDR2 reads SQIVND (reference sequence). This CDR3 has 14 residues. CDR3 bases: TGTGCCAGTAGTAACCAGGGTTTTGCCTACGAGCAGTACTTC. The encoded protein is CASSNQGFAYEQYF.

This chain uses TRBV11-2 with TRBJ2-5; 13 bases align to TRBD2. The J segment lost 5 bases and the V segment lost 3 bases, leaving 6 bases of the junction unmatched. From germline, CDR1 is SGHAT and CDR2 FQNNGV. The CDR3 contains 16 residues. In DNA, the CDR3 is TGTGCCAGCAGCTTCAGGGGGACTAGCGGGACTGAGACCCAGTACTTC. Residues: CASSFRGTSGTETQYF.